This is a list of T cell receptor beta chains from one sample in a study of blood T cell repertoires in COVID-19. Generated by immunoSEQ multiplex PCR, the TCRdb table keeps only in-frame clones and is missing some. The sample shows fewer than 30,000 clones, over 70% of them seen only once. Sequencing was done on a sample of peripheral blood. The source of these receptors is a man in his 70s with active COVID-19. Both conserved end residues are part of each CDR3. A D gene is named only where the DNA matches it firmly. The listing skips clone size in some rows; elsewhere it reads once, few, many or a size class.

D,length,size,J,V,DNA,CDR3
TRBD2,17,-,TRBJ2-7,TRBV4-2,TGTGCCAGCAGCCAAGATCCTAGCGGGGGCACCACCTACGAGCAGTACTTC,CASSQDPSGGTTYEQYF
-,16,-,TRBJ1-6,TRBV7-6,TGTGCCAGCAGCTTAACAAAGTCAGGCTATAATTCACCCCTCCACTTT,CASSLTKSGYNSPLHF
-,14,-,TRBJ2-7,TRBV10-3,TGTGCCATCAGTGAGCTTGGAACTACCTACGAGCAGTACTTC,CAISELGTTYEQYF
-,15,-,TRBJ1-4,TRBV4-3,TGCGCCAGCAGCCAAGATGCGAGGAGGGAGGGAAAACTGTTTTTT,CASSQDARREGKLFF
TRBD2,17,-,TRBJ2-3,TRBV7-2,TGTGCCAGCAGCCCCTCTAGCGGGGGGGCAGTCACAGATACGCAGTATTTT,CASSPSSGGAVTDTQYF
-,13,-,TRBJ1-1,TRBV6-6,TGTGCCAGCACTCTAGTCATGAACACTGAAGCTTTCTTT,CASTLVMNTEAFF
TRBD1,15,-,TRBJ2-1,TRBV5-6,TGTGCCAGCAGCTTGAGGGGACAGGGCTACAATGAGCAGTTCTTC,CASSLRGQGYNEQFF
TRBD1,17,-,TRBJ1-6,TRBV30,TGTGCCTGGAGTGTGGACAGGGTACCACTTGGGGATTCACCCCTCCACTTT,CAWSVDRVPLGDSPLHF
TRBD1,13,-,TRBJ2-7,TRBV28,TGTGCCAGCATTAACCGGGGACAGGGCGAGCAGTACTTC,CASINRGQGEQYF
TRBD2,16,-,TRBJ2-3,TRBV2,TGTGCCAGCACGCAAGGGACTAGCGGGGGCACAGATACGCAGTATTTT,CASTQGTSGGTDTQYF
TRBD1,15,-,TRBJ2-7,TRBV7-8,TGTGCCAGCAGCGCAAGGGACAGTTTCTCCTACGAGCAGTACTTC,CASSARDSFSYEQYF
-,14,-,TRBJ1-2,TRBV7-2,TGTGCCAGCACAACCAGGGTTGCGAACTATGGCTACACCTTC,CASTTRVANYGYTF
-,16,few,TRBJ2-6,TRBV6-5,TGTGCCAGCAGTTACTCGTACAGGACTGGGGCCAACGTCCTGACTTTC,CASSYSYRTGANVLTF
TRBD1,20,-,TRBJ2-3,TRBV4-3,TGCGCCAGCAGCCAAGATCTGCAGACAGGGCCTCCTCTTGGCACAGATACGCAGTATTTT,CASSQDLQTGPPLGTDTQYF
TRBD2,14,-,TRBJ2-3,TRBV5-1,TGCGCCAGCTTAGCGGGGGGGCCGTCAGATACGCAGTATTTT,CASLAGGPSDTQYF
-,15,few,TRBJ1-6,TRBV6-1,TGTGCCAGCAGTGATCAGGGTACCTATAATTCACCCCTCCACTTT,CASSDQGTYNSPLHF
TRBD1,15,-,TRBJ1-1,TRBV27,TGTGCCAGCAGTTTACAGGGGGCAAGGGGCACTGAAGCTTTCTTT,CASSLQGARGTEAFF
-,13,-,TRBJ1-5,TRBV5-1,TGCGCCAGCAGCTTGGACAGGGATCAGCCCCAGCATTTT,CASSLDRDQPQHF
-,17,once,TRBJ1-5,TRBV7-8,TGTGCCAGCAGCTCCACCGGGGGGGCGTTTGCTAATCAGCCCCAGCATTTT,CASSSTGGAFANQPQHF
-,14,-,TRBJ1-1,TRBV18,TGTGCCAGCTCCCCAACAGGGCGTGGAACTGAAGCTTTCTTT,CASSPTGRGTEAFF
TRBD1,14,once,TRBJ2-4,TRBV27,TGTGCCAGCAGCTTCGGGACAGGGGAGAACATTCAGTACTTC,CASSFGTGENIQYF
-,14,-,TRBJ1-2,TRBV21-1,TGTGCCAGCAGCAAATTACCAGGGGCTTATGGCTACACCTTC,CASSKLPGAYGYTF
TRBD1,15,-,TRBJ2-5,TRBV30,TGTGCCTGGAGTGTCCACCGACAGGGGGACGAGACCCAGTACTTC,CAWSVHRQGDETQYF
-,14,-,TRBJ2-5,TRBV7-2,TGTGCCAGCAGCACCTACAGGGCGCAAGAGACCCAGTACTTC,CASSTYRAQETQYF
-,13,-,TRBJ1-2,TRBV29-1,TGCAGCGTTAATACCGACAGGCCCGGCGGCTACACCTTC,CSVNTDRPGGYTF
-,16,-,TRBJ1-3,TRBV2,TGTGCCAGCACCAGATTCGGGTCAACCTCTGGAAACACCATATATTTT,CASTRFGSTSGNTIYF
-,15,once,TRBJ2-2,TRBV19,TGTGCCAGTAGGGGAGGGGGGCTCCACACCGGGGAGCTGTTTTTT,CASRGGGLHTGELFF
TRBD2,17,-,TRBJ2-1,TRBV4-2,TGTGCCAGCAGCCGTGGGACTAGCGGGGACCGCTACAATGAGCAGTTCTTC,CASSRGTSGDRYNEQFF
-,16,-,TRBJ2-1,TRBV27,TGTGCCAGCACCCTATTCACAGGGTCCGGGTACAATGAGCAGTTCTTC,CASTLFTGSGYNEQFF
TRBD1,16,-,TRBJ1-6,TRBV6-1,TGTGCCAGCAGCGAAAGGGGGCGGGACTTGAATTCACCCCTCCACTTT,CASSERGRDLNSPLHF
-,15,-,TRBJ2-7,TRBV6-5,TGTGCCAGCAGTTACGACCCCTCAGGCGCCTACGAGCAGTACTTC,CASSYDPSGAYEQYF